This T cell receptor beta chain was identified in a study of shared clonotypes between healthy human individuals (dated by TCRdb to about 2020). Background for the entire study: The cohort included three men and a couple of women between 18 and 49 years of age. Per donor, three plates each were used for CD4 naive and CD4 memory, two for CD8 naive, and one for CD8 memory. Per donor, leukapheresis produced somewhere between about 0.8 and 9 billion PBMCs. To estimate repertoire size and how much clonotype sharing occurs between individuals, the study deeply sequenced the blood TCR repertoires of 4 to 6 healthy adults. To increase sequencing depth and limit assay-specific biases, different laboratories used diverse techniques to prepare libraries and sequence TCR repertoires. Overall study outcomes, separate from this receptor: About 5% of naive CD4, 3.5% of naive CD8, about 2.4% of memory CD4, and 0.35% to 0.5% of memory CD8 clonotypes were shared across a few donors. The genetic and exposure-history diversity represented was limited by the small number of donors. Estimated clonotype richness was generally larger for naive than for memory subsets. Even with the large sequencing depth, rarefaction of the sorted-subset datasets indicated that sequencing was incomplete. Sampling was restricted to blood, and TCR repertoires in tissue are likely to differ from TCR repertoires in blood. Pairwise subsampling led to the expectation that sequencing depth would affect the degree of clonotype sharing among donors. Compared with non-shared clonotypes, clonotypes shared by all four sorted-subset donors had higher generation probabilities.

Healthy HIV-negative adults with no recently reported acute infections or vaccinations were included as donors. Only Caucasian adults living in Nashville, Tennessee, USA were represented among the donors. CD4+ T cells were enriched by magnetic negative selection; naive cells were then positively selected on CD45RA, and the negative fraction formed the memory subset. After blood collection by leukapheresis, PBMCs were isolated using Ficoll-Histopaque density gradient centrifugation and then cryopreserved in the vapor phase of liquid nitrogen. Analytical flow cytometry was used to check the purity and quantity of each magnetically sorted T cell population. From each sorted fraction, genomic DNA was isolated and quantified by UV absorbance on a Nanodrop 2000c. Concerning this clone: The antigen it binds to is not known. No base quality values were provided; no much bigger clone lies one nucleotide off.

From the cysteine up to the phenylalanine, the CDR3 has a length of 14 residues. This entry keeps only the CDR3 DNA: 42 bases, framed from base 1. The CDR1 and CDR2 encoded by the germline V gene are SGHRS and YFSETQ. V loses 2 bases of germline sequence and J loses 4 bases, and the interval between the two ends is 12 bases. TCR CDR3 regions were amplified from genomic DNA by multiplex PCR using the deep immunoSEQ assay. Extracted genomic DNA from each cell subset was spread evenly across all wells of several immunoSEQ 96-well plates, with each plate serving as a replicate. For sorted subsets, roughly 200 ng of genomic DNA, equivalent to 30,000 or so T cell genomes, went into each replicate PCR. The purified libraries were quantified using a Qubit 3.0 fluorometer, sized with a Bioanalyzer 2100, and then quantified again using the KAPA Library Quantification kit. Each immunoSEQ 96-well plate was sequenced on its own single-read 150-cycle Illumina NextSeq 550 flow cell. On the authors' methods: Because the immunoSEQ output included only junctional sequences and no quality scores, the filtering could not be the same as the filtering used for full-length reads. To assign V/J genes and CDR3, sequences were annotated against IMGT germline references using PyIR, a Python wrapper for IgBLAST v1.9. Any read was removed if the V/J assignment was weak (E-value above 1e-6), the CDR3 was missing, or the read contained stop codons, out-of-frame junctions, or ambiguous translated residues. A V3J clonotype was defined by an identical inferred V gene, J gene, and CDR3 amino acid sequence. Percentage overlap between repertoires was computed as shared unique clonotypes divided by the size of the smaller repertoire. Three approaches were used to assess repertoire richness: RTK rarefaction, the Chao1 estimator, and Recon v2.1 estimates of unobserved clonotypes. OLGA was used to compute generation probabilities for all TCRbeta clonotypes that the gDNA method yielded from four donors. The table comes from immuneACCESS by way of TCRdb, which keeps in-frame sequences with V and J called. Part of the clones is missing from these tables; in studies checked, under half for an unresolved V gene and the rest for unknown reasons. That table supplies the V and J calls and clone size; D and trimming were determined from the DNA. This sample has about 2.3 million clones in its table, and 80% to 95% of those were observed once. The ten most abundant clones make up about 0.41% of the sample.

The sequence was collected from a man between 18 and 35 years old in good health. Some clones in this sample may be carry-over from other donors' samples. Sequenced material: naive CD4+ T cells from PBMCs. Taken with the paper, the label for cell subset or site translates to: CD45RA+ positively selected. The chain is made from TRBV5-1 and TRBJ2-5, with TRBD2 tentatively as D gene (5 bases match). The CDR3 amino acid sequence is: CASSFLEGGETQYF. In nucleotide form, the sequence is TGCGCCAGCAGCTTCTTAGAGGGTGGAGAGACCCAGTACTTC.